Shown below are 8 T cell receptor beta chains from a single sample sequenced in a study of blood T cell repertoires in COVID-19. Profiled with immunoSEQ multiplex PCR; TCRdb holds only in-frame clones, not every one. Among 250,000 to 300,000 clones, approximately 89% were seen once, and the ten largest hold approximately 2%. Sequences were obtained from peripheral blood. These receptors all come from a woman in her twenties or thirties with COVID-19, enrolled during active disease.

Worth noting for this clone: At one end, the junction sequence differs from germline, possibly due to a read error. The chain carries TRBV5-4 and TRBJ2-2; 11 bases are a match to TRBD1. Germline V gene data show CDR1 as SGHNT and CDR2 as YYREEE (reference sequence). This CDR3 contains 16 residues. The DNA of the CDR3 is TGTGCCAGCAGCCCTTACGGGACAGGGGGTATCGGGGGGCTGTTTTTT. Translating gives CASSPYGTGGIGGLFF.

The gene calls are TRBV5-1 and TRBJ1-1, with D possibly being TRBD1 (5 bases). The CDR3 has 15 residues. CDR1 is SGHRS and CDR2 is YFSETQ in the germline V gene. V was pared by 0 bases and J by 1 base, with 10 bases between. The CDR3 is CASSLVVGENTEAFF. The CDR3, as DNA: TGCGCCAGCAGCTTGGTGGTAGGGGAGAACACTGAAGCTTTCTTT.

Of note for this clone: Other DNA sequences in this sample translate to the same CDR3. The CDR3 loop reads CASSQGRGEAFF. CDR3 nucleotides: TGTGCCAGCAGCCAAGGCAGGGGTGAAGCTTTCTTT. The gene calls are TRBV3-1 (or the pseudogene TRBV3-2) and TRBJ1-1, with D maybe TRBD1 (6 bases). Trimming removed 1 base from V and 7 bases from J, with 7 bases in between. The CDR3 totals 12 residues. Germline lookup yields CDR1 LGHDT and CDR2 YNNKEL (reference sequence).

V gene TRBV23-1 combines with J gene TRBJ2-7, with 10 bases lining up with TRBD2. TRBV23-1 is assigned to the ORF class and has an uncertain function. V was pared by 2 bases and J by 3 bases, with 4 bases of the junction left unmatched. This CDR3 has 15 residues. This CDR3 reads CASSQGLADYYEQYF. The CDR3 DNA reads as TGCGCCAGCAGTCAAGGACTAGCGGACTACTACGAGCAGTACTTC.

The rearrangement links TRBV10-1 to TRBJ2-2; a weak D match, TRBD1 (8 bases). V lost 8 bases to trimming and J lost 3 bases, with 13 bases between them. Germline loops: CDR1 WNHNN, CDR2 SYGVQD (reference sequence). The CDR3 spans 14 residues. For the CDR3, the DNA is TGCGCCAGCCGACAGGGGAGGGACACCGGGGAGCTGTTTTTT. This gives the protein CASRQGRDTGELFF.

The V and J genes are TRBV19 and TRBJ1-1; the D is unclear. The germline gives CDR1 LNHDA, CDR2 SQIVND (reference sequence). Deletions cut 5 bases from V and 3 bases from J, with 16 bases between. CDR3 size: 15 residues. CDR3 DNA: TGTGCCAGTAGTCCCTACCTTACTTCATACACTGAAGCTTTCTTT. Translating gives CASSPYLTSYTEAFF.

The chain uses TRBV6-5 and TRBJ2-7, with TRBD1 matching over 11 bases. CDR1 MNHEY and CDR2 SVGAGI come from the germline V gene. The CDR3 sequence is 16 residues long. With 0 bases clipped from V and 5 bases from J, the junction kept 6 bases outside the gene matches. CDR3 in amino acids: CASSYSSGTGGNEQYF. Here the CDR3 DNA reads TGTGCCAGCAGTTACTCGAGCGGGACAGGGGGAAACGAGCAGTACTTC.

The V and J genes are TRBV6-1 and TRBJ1-1; TRBD1 matches 9 bases. Germline V gene lookup returns CDR1 MNHNS and CDR2 SASEGT. Losses at the gene ends were 3 bases for V and 7 bases for J; bases not matched to a gene: 6. CDR3 length equals 14 residues. The CDR3 region is CASSDPGTGFEAFF. The CDR3 DNA is TGTGCCAGCAGTGATCCGGGGACAGGGTTTGAAGCTTTCTTT.